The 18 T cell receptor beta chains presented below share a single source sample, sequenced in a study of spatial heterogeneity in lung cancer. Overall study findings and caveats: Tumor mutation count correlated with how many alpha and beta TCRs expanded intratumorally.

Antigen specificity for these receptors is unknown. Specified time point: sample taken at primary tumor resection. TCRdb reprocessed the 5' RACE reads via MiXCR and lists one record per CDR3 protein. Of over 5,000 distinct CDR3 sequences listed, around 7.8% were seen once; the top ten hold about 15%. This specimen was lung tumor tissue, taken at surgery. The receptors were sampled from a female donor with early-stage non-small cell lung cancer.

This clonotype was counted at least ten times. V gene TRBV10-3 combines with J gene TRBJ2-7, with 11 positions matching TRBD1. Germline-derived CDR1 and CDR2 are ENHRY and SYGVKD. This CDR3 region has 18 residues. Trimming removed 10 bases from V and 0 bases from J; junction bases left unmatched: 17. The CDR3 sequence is CATRWADRGPRSSYEQYF. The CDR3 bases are TGTGCCACCCGGTGGGCGGACAGGGGGCCCCGAAGCTCCTACGAGCAGTACTTC.

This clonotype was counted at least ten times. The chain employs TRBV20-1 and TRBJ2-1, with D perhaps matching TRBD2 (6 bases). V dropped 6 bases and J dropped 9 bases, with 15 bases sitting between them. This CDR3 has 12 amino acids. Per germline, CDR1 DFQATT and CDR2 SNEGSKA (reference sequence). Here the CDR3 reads CSATDRDFEQFF. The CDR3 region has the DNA TGCAGTGCCACCGACCGGGACTTTGAGCAGTTCTTC.

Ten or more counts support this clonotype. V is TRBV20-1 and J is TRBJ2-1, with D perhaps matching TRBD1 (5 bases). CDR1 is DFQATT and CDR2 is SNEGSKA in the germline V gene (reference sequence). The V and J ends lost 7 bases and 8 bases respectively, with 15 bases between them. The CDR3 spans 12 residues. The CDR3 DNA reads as TGCAGTGGGAACCCAGGGTGGGATGAGCAGTTCTTC. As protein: CSGNPGWDEQFF.

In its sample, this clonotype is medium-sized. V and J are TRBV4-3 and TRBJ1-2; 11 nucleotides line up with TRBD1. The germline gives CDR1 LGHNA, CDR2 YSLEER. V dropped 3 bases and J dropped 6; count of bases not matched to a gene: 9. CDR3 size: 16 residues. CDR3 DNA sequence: TGCGCCAGCAGCCATCCCCGGGACAGGGGGTGGGATGGCTACACCTTC. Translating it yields CASSHPRDRGWDGYTF.

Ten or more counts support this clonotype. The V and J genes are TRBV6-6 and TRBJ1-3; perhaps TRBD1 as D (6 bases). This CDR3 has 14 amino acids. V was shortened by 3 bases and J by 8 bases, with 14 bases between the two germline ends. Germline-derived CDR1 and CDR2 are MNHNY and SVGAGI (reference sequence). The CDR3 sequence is CASSYGHREDTIYF. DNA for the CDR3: TGTGCCAGCAGTTATGGTCACAGGGAGGACACCATATATTTT.

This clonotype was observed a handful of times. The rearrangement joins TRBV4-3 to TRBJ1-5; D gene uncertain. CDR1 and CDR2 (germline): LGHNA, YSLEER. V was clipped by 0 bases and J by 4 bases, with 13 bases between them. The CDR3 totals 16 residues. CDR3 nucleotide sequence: TGCGCCAGCAGCCAAGATCGGTGGGGAATAAATCAGCCCCAGCATTTT. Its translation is CASSQDRWGINQPQHF.

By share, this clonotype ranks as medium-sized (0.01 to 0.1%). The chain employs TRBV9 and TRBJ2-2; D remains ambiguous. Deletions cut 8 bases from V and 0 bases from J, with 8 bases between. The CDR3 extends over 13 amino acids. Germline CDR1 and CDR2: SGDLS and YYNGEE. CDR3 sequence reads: CASGVPNTGELFF. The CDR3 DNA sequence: TGTGCCAGTGGAGTCCCGAACACCGGGGAGCTGTTTTTT.

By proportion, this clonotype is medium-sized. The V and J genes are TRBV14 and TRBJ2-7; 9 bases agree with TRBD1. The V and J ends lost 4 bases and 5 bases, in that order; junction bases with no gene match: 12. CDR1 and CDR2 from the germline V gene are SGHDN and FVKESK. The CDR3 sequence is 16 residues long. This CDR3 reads CASSRNPGQGWDEQYF. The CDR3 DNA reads TGTGCCAGCAGCCGGAATCCGGGACAGGGCTGGGACGAGCAGTACTTC. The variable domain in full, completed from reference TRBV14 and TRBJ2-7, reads EAGVTQFPSHSVIEKGQTVTLRCDPISGHDNLYWYRRVMGKEIKFLLHFVKESKQDESGMPNNRFLAERTGGTYSTLKVQPAELEDSGVYFCASSRNPGQGWDEQYFGPGTRLTVT.

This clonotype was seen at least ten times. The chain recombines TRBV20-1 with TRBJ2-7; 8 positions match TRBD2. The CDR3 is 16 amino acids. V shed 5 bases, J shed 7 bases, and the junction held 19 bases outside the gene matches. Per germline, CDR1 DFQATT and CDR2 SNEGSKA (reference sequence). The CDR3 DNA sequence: TGCAGTGCTGCCCCCGTGACTAGCGCCTTTAGGGGGGAGCAGTACTTC. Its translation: CSAAPVTSAFRGEQYF.

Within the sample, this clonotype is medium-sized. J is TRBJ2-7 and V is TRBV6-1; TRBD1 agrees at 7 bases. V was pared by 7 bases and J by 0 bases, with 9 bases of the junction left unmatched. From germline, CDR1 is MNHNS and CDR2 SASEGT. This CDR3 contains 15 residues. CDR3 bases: TGTGCCAGCACTGTCTCGGGGACAGACTCCTACGAGCAGTACTTC. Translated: CASTVSGTDSYEQYF.

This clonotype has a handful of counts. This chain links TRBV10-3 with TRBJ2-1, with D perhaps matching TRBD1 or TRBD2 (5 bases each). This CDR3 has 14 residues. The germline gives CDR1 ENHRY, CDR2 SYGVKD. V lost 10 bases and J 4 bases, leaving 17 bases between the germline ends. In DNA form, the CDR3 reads TGTGCCACCCTGCCCCCGGGGCGTTACAATGAGCAGTTCTTC. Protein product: CATLPPGRYNEQFF.

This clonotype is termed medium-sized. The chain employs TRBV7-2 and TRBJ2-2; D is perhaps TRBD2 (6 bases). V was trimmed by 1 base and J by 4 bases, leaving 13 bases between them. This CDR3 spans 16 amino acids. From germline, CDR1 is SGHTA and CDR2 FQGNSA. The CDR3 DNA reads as TGTGCCAGCAGCTTAGGGGGTAGCGGCGGCACCGGGGAGCTGTTTTTT. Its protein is CASSLGGSGGTGELFF.

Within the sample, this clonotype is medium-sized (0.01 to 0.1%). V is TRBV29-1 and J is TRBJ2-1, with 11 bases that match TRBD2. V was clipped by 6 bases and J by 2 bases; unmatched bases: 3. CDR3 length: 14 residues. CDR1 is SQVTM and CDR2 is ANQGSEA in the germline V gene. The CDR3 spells CSVDSGGAYNEQFF. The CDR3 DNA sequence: TGCAGCGTAGATAGCGGGGGGGCCTACAATGAGCAGTTCTTC.

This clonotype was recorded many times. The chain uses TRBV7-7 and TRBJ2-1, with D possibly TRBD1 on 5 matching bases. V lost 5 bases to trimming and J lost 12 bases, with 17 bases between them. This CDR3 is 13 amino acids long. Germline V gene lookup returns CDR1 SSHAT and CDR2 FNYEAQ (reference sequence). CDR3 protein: CASSPETAQGQFF. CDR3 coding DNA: TGTGCCAGCAGCCCAGAAACCGCCCAGGGGCAGTTCTTC.

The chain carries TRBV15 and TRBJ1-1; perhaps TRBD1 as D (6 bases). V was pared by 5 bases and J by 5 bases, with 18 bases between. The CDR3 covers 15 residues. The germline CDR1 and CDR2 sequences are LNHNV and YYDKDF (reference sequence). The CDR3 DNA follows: TGTGCCACCAGCTACTTTCTGGGGGCCAATACTGAAGCTTTCTTT. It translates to CATSYFLGANTEAFF.

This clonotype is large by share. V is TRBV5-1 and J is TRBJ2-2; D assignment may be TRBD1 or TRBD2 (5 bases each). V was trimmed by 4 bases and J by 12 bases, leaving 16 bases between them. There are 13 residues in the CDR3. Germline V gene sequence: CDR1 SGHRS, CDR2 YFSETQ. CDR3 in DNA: TGCGCCAGCAGCCACGGGGCCGGGTTGCAGCTGTTTTTT. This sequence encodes CASSHGAGLQLFF.

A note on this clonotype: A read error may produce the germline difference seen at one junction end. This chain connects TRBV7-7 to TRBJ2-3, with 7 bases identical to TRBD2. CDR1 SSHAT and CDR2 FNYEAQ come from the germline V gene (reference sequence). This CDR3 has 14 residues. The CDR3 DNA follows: TGTGCTAGCAGTTTGACTAGCATCGCAGATACGCAGTATTTT. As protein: CASSLTSIADTQYF.

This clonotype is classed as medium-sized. CDR3: CASSLGVANEQFF. The CDR3 DNA reads as TGTGCCAGCAGCTTAGGAGTTGCCAATGAGCAGTTCTTC. This rearrangement joins TRBV7-9 to TRBJ2-1; D is undetermined. V shed 1 base and J shed 6 bases, with 7 bases lying between them. Germline V gene lookup returns CDR1 SEHNR and CDR2 FQNEAQ (reference sequence). The CDR3 sequence is 13 residues long.